These 4 T cell receptor beta chains originate from one sample sequenced in a study of identical twins. Via MiXCR, TCRdb re-called the 5' RACE reads, giving one row per CDR3 protein. The data show just under 650,000 distinct CDR3 sequences, under 8.5% seen once. This same sample was also taken into another study, of yellow fever vaccine responses in identical twins.

Sequenced sample: PBMCs. These receptors all stem from a young woman in good health.

The V gene is TRBV5-1, the J gene TRBJ2-1; TRBD1 might be the D (6 bases). V was shortened by 4 bases and J by 1 base, with 12 bases between the two germline ends. The CDR3 spans 15 residues. CDR1 SGHRS and CDR2 YFSETQ come from the germline V gene. The CDR3 DNA reads TGCGCCAGCAGCGGACATGGACAGTCCTACAATGAGCAGTTCTTC. This gives the protein CASSGHGQSYNEQFF.

The chain combines TRBV20-1 with TRBJ1-4, with D unclear. CDR1 and CDR2 from the germline V gene are DFQATT and SNEGSKA (reference sequence). This CDR3 spans 13 amino acids. The V gene lost 0 bases and the J gene lost 6 bases, with 8 bases spanning the gap. Here the CDR3 DNA reads TGCAGTGCTAGAGATACAAGATATGAAAAACTGTTTTTT. Protein: CSARDTRYEKLFF.

In its sample, this clonotype was seen a few times. The V gene is TRBV29-1, the J gene TRBJ1-2; 10 nucleotides agree with TRBD1. This CDR3 has 14 amino acids. Unmatched junction bases numbered 5, after V lost 5 bases and J lost 2 bases. Germline CDR1 is SQVTM and CDR2 is ANQGSEA. The CDR3 bases are TGCAGCGTTAGACAGGGGGCGGAAAACTATGGCTACACCTTC. Translated, it gives CSVRQGAENYGYTF.

This clonotype was detected ten times or more. This chain connects TRBV12-3 or TRBV12-4 to TRBJ1-1; perhaps TRBD1 as D (6 bases). Trimming left V 6 bases short and J 1 base short, with 12 bases between. The CDR3 contains 14 residues. The CDR3 coding sequence is TGTGCCAGCAGACAAGACAGGCAGAACACTGAAGCTTTCTTT. It encodes CASRQDRQNTEAFF.